This T cell receptor (beta chain) was profiled in a study of spatial heterogeneity in lung cancer. CDR1 and CDR2 (germline): SGDLS, YYNGEE. The CDR3 length is 14 residues. Trimming left V 0 bases short and J 6 bases short, with 12 bases between. Time point defined: sample taken at primary tumor resection. Whole RNA was taken from tumor, nontumor lung or frozen PBMC; it was then sequenced unsorted. TCRdb analysed the 5' RACE reads with MiXCR anew, one entry per CDR3 protein. The table lists tens of thousands of distinct CDR3 sequences, 12% of them singletons. The receptor was derived from a male donor with early-stage non-small cell lung cancer. V gene TRBV9 combines with J gene TRBJ1-2; D call uncertain. The specimen was PBMCs, collected at surgery. The CDR3 region is CASSVEASKDGYTF. In nucleotides, the CDR3 is TGTGCCAGCAGCGTAGAGGCCAGCAAAGATGGCTACACCTTC. The whole variable domain, filled in from reference TRBV9 and TRBJ1-2, reads DSGVTQTPKHLITATGQRVTLRCSPRSGDLSVYWYQQSLDQGLQFLIQYYNGEERAKGNILERFSAQQFPDLHSELNLSSLELGDSALYFCASSVEASKDGYTFGSGTRLTVV.